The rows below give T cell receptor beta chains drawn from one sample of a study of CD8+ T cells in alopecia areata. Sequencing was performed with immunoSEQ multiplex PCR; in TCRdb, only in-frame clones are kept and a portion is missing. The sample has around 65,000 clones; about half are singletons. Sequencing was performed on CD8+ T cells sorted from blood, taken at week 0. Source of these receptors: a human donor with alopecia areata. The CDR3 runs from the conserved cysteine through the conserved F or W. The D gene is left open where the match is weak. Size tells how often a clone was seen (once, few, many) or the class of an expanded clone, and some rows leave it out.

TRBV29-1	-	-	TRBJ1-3	CSVVHGNTIYF	TGCAGCGTCGTACACGGAAACACCATATATTTT
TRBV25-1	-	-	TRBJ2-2	CASARGPNTGELFF	TGTGCCAGCGCAAGGGGACCAAACACCGGGGAGCTGTTTTTT
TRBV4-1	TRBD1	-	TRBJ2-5	CASSPGQGRETQYF	TGCGCCAGCAGCCCAGGACAGGGGAGAGAGACCCAGTACTTC
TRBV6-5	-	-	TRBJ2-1	CASRPNIGRHGEQFF	TGTGCCAGCAGACCTAACATTGGCCGACACGGTGAGCAGTTCTTC
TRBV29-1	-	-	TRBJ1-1	CSATALAFF	TGCAGCGCCACCGCGCTAGCTTTCTTT
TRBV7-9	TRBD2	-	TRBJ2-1	CASSLLAGVLEQFF	TGTGCCAGCAGCTTACTAGCGGGAGTCCTTGAGCAGTTCTTC
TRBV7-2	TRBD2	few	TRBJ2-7	CASSPSRTSNEQYF	TGTGCCAGCAGCCCGTCTCGGACTAGCAACGAGCAGTACTTC
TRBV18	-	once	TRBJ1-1	CASSPPKDMFHTEAFF	TGTGCCAGCTCACCACCGAAAGACATGTTTCACACTGAAGCTTTCTTT
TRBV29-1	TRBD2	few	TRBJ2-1	CSVLGLAGYNEQFF	TGCAGCGTCCTTGGACTAGCGGGATACAATGAGCAGTTCTTC
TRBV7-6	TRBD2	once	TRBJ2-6	CASSSGGSGANVLTF	TGTGCCAGCAGCTCGGGGGGCTCTGGGGCCAACGTCCTGACTTTC
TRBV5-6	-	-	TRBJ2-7	CASSPGLGMTYEQYF	TGTGCCAGCAGCCCAGGCCTGGGCATGACCTACGAGCAGTACTTC
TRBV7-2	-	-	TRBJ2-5	CASSLTYLGGETQYF	TGTGCCAGCAGCTTAACTTACCTGGGCGGGGAGACCCAGTACTTC
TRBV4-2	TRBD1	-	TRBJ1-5	CASSFGTANQPQHF	TGTGCCAGCAGTTTCGGGACAGCTAATCAGCCCCAGCATTTT
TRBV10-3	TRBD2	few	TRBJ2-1	CAISESSPSGAYNEQFF	TGTGCCATCAGTGAGTCGTCTCCTAGCGGGGCCTACAATGAGCAGTTCTTC
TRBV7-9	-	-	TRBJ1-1	CASSSDLRTEAFF	TGTGCCAGCAGCTCGGACCTCCGCACTGAAGCTTTCTTT
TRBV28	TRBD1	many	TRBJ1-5	CASSPTGGVIQPQHF	TGTGCCAGCAGCCCTACAGGGGGAGTGATTCAGCCCCAGCATTTT
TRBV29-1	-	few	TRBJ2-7	CSVERTDSYEQYF	TGCAGCGTTGAACGGACGGATTCCTACGAGCAGTACTTC
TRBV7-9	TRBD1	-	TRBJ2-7	CASSLTGGHEQYF	TGTGCCAGCAGCTTGACAGGGGGCCACGAGCAGTACTTC
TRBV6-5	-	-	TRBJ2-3	CASSRTYTDTQYF	TGTGCCAGCAGCCGAACGTACACAGATACGCAGTATTTT
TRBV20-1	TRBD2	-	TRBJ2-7	CSARDEREAYF	TGCAGTGCTAGAGACGAGCGGGAGGCGTACTTC
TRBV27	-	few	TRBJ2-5	CASSSSGLAASYEQYF	-
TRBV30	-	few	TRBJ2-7	CAWSEGFSYEQYF	TGTGCCTGGAGTGAGGGTTTCTCCTACGAGCAGTACTTC
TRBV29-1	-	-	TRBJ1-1	CSVHTPGRAEAFF	TGCAGCGTTCACACCCCTGGGAGGGCTGAAGCTTTCTTT
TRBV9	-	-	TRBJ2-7	CASSVEVFREQYF	TGTGCCAGCAGCGTAGAGGTATTCCGGGAGCAGTACTTC
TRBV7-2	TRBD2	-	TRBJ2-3	CASSLSGRSPFTDTQYF	TGTGCCAGCAGCTTAAGCGGGAGGAGCCCTTTTACAGATACGCAGTATTTT
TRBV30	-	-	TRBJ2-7	CALATRSLHEQYF	TGTGCCCTGGCCACCCGGTCACTCCACGAGCAGTACTTC
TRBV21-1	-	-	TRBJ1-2	CASSKETGRYYGYTF	TGTGCCAGCAGCAAAGAGACAGGGCGGTACTATGGCTACACCTTC
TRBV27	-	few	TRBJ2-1	CASAHGGDYNEQFF	TGTGCCAGCGCCCATGGGGGAGACTACAATGAGCAGTTCTTC
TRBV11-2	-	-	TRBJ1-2	CASSSGTPYGYTF	TGTGCCAGCAGCTCCGGGACCCCTTATGGCTACACCTTC
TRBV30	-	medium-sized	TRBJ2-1	CACQTGANEQFF	TGTGCCTGCCAGACGGGGGCCAATGAGCAGTTCTTC
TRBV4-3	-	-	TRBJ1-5	CASSQGLSQPQHF	TGCGCCAGCAGCCAAGGATTAAGTCAGCCCCAGCATTTT
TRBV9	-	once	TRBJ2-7	CASSVLAVSYEQYF	TGTGCCAGCAGCGTATTAGCGGTCTCCTACGAGCAGTACTTC